This TCR beta chain comes out of a study of regulatory T cells in long-lasting Graves disease. Library construction for TCR beta used iRepertoire HTBI primers and Arm-PCR of CDR3 regions. TCRdb passed the multiplex PCR reads through MiXCR, listing each CDR3 protein once. The table lists under 300,000 distinct CDR3 sequences, 15% to 20% of them singletons. Described time point: newly diagnosed GD, antithyroid drugs for less than 3 months. Extracted PBMC RNA gave rise to the TCR library. The CDR3 sequence is 16 residues long. V shed 0 bases and J 11 bases; nucleotides not matched to a gene: 11. Looked up from germline, CDR1 is MNHEY and CDR2 is SMNVEV (reference sequence). A word on this clonotype: Its antigen remains unidentified.

Study-wide points: A limited number of samples was an acknowledged limitation.

These data were also filed under a second study, of T cells in Graves' hyperthyroidism and ophthalmopathy.

The TCR comes from a woman aged 30 to 39 with Graves disease. The sequencing here drew on peripheral blood mononuclear cells (PBMCs), taken at new diagnosis, from a patient treated with antithyroid drugs. The genes are TRBV27 and TRBJ2-3, with TRBD2 identical over 10 bases. The CDR3 region is CASSLSTASGSCKQYF. Written as DNA, the CDR3 is TGTGCCAGCAGTTTATCGACCGCTAGCGGGAGCTGCAAGCAGTATTTT.